These 28 T cell receptor beta chains came from one sample sequenced in a study of T cells in Graves' hyperthyroidism and ophthalmopathy. Amplified TCR beta CDR3 regions came from RNA transcripts. TCR CDR3 underwent first-round RT-PCR with the HTBI primer set. TCRdb passed the multiplex PCR reads through MiXCR, listing each CDR3 protein once. Here the sample spans roughly 200,000 distinct CDR3 sequences, about 18% being singletons. What was sequenced was blood. These receptor sequences come from a man aged 40-55 years with Graves' hyperthyroidism.

J is TRBJ1-1 and V is TRBV10-2; TRBD1 is a possible D gene (6 bases). The CDR3 consists of 12 residues. From germline, CDR1 is WSHSY and CDR2 SAAADI. Trimming removed 9 bases at V and 6 bases at J, with 14 bases between. The DNA of the CDR3 is TGCGCCAGTCAAACCGGGACACCTGAAGCTTTCTTT. It yields the protein CASQTGTPEAFF.

J is TRBJ2-7 and V is TRBV18, with D perhaps TRBD1 or TRBD2 (5 bases each). With 5 bases removed from V and 0 bases from J, the gap between germline ends came to 11 bases. CDR3 length: 14 residues. Germline lookup yields CDR1 KGHSH and CDR2 LQKENI. The CDR3 coding sequence is TGTGCCAGCTCAAAAGGGACGACCTCCTACGAGCAGTACTTC. As protein: CASSKGTTSYEQYF.

At least ten counts were recorded for this clonotype. The chain is built from TRBV7-9 and TRBJ1-1, with D unclear. CDR3 size: 13 residues. V lost 2 bases, J lost 5 bases, and 9 bases lay in between. Germline-derived CDR1 and CDR2 are SEHNR and FQNEAQ (reference sequence). The DNA of the CDR3 is TGTGCCAGCAGCTTAAACAGTGGGACTGAAGCTTTCTTT. This encodes CASSLNSGTEAFF.

This clonotype showed up just a few times. The chain has TRBV6-2 or TRBV6-3 and TRBJ2-1; D perhaps matches TRBD2 (7 bases). Germline-derived CDR1 and CDR2 are MNHEY and SVGEGT. Trimming shortened V by 0 bases and J by 3 bases, and 15 bases separated the two germline ends. This CDR3 contains 17 residues. The CDR3 spells CASSYSRRGAGYNEQFF. For the CDR3, the DNA is TGTGCCAGCAGTTACTCAAGACGGGGGGCTGGCTACAATGAGCAGTTCTTC.

This clonotype has a count of ten or more. This chain uses TRBV12-3 or TRBV12-4 with TRBJ1-3; D is unresolved. The V end lost 6 bases, the J end lost 1 base, and 19 bases lay between the germline ends. The CDR3 contains 17 residues. CDR3 amino acids: CASSLMVSGKSGNTIYF. The CDR3 coding sequence is TGTGCCAGCAGCCTTATGGTTTCGGGGAAATCTGGAAACACCATATATTTT.

The table lists this clonotype with many counts. The V call is TRBV5-1, the J call TRBJ1-1; a weak D match, TRBD1 (6 bases). Trimming left V 0 bases short and J 2 bases short, with 14 bases between. The germline V gene has CDR1 SGHRS and CDR2 YFSETQ. The CDR3 sequence is 16 residues long. CDR3 nucleotides: TGCGCCAGCAGCTTGGCCCCGGGGGCGGGAAACACTGAAGCTTTCTTT. Translation: CASSLAPGAGNTEAFF. The complete variable domain, with remaining parts taken from reference TRBV5-1 and TRBJ1-1, reads KAGVTQTPRYLIKTRGQQVTLSCSPISGHRSVSWYQQTPGQGLQFLFEYFSETQRNKGNFPGRFSGRQFSNSRSEMNVSTLELGDSALYLCASSLAPGAGNTEAFFGQGTRLTVV.

This clonotype showed up many times. This sequence joins TRBV7-2 and TRBJ2-1; the D is unclear. CDR1 is SGHTA, CDR2 FQGNSA, per germline. This CDR3 is built from 14 residues. The V gene lost 3 bases and the J gene lost 6 bases, with 12 bases spanning the gap. CDR3 bases: TGTGCCAGCAGCTTTAGGCTAGTCAGCAATGAGCAGTTCTTC. Translation gives CASSFRLVSNEQFF.

This clonotype was picked up a small number of times. This sequence joins TRBV19 and TRBJ2-7; D gene ambiguous. V was shortened by 5 bases and J by 4 bases, with 12 bases between the two germline ends. The CDR3 contains 13 residues. Germline V lookup: CDR1 LNHDA, CDR2 SQIVND (reference sequence). CDR3 DNA: TGTGCCAGTAGTGCGAGCGACCAGTACGAGCAGTACTTC. Protein product: CASSASDQYEQYF.

J is TRBJ1-6 and V is TRBV27; TRBD1 might be the D (6 bases). Deletions cut 4 bases from V and 7 bases from J, with 14 bases between. This CDR3 comprises 15 residues. Germline-derived CDR1 and CDR2 are MNHEY and SMNVEV (reference sequence). This CDR3 is CASSSPDSRNSPLHF. Written as DNA, the CDR3 is TGTGCCAGCAGTTCCCCGGACAGTAGGAATTCACCCCTCCACTTT.

This clonotype was counted many times. This sequence joins TRBV5-4 and TRBJ2-1, with a weak D call TRBD2 (6 bases). With 3 bases removed from V and 10 bases from J, the gap between germline ends came to 17 bases. The CDR3 spans 14 residues. Germline V gene lookup returns CDR1 SGHNT and CDR2 YYREEE (reference sequence). The CDR3 DNA is TGTGCCAGCAGCTCCGGGACGGGGGAATGGGAGCAGTTCTTC. This codes for CASSSGTGEWEQFF.

For this clonotype: Since a much larger clone is just one base distant, this may be a read error. The chain has TRBV12-3 or TRBV12-4 and TRBJ1-5, with 8 bases lining up with TRBD1. The CDR3 totals 15 residues. CDR3 sequence: CTSSFQQGENQPQHF. Written as DNA, the CDR3 is TGTACCAGCAGTTTTCAACAGGGGGAAAATCAGCCCCAGCATTTT.

The sample holds many counts of this clonotype. The chain combines TRBV29-1 with TRBJ2-1, with unresolved D. CDR3 length: 13 residues. Trimming removed 7 bases at V and 5 bases at J, with 15 bases between. CDR1 SQVTM and CDR2 ANQGSEA come from the germline V gene. The CDR3 protein is CSAPRSGHNEQFF. CDR3 bases: TGCAGCGCTCCCCGGTCAGGTCACAATGAGCAGTTCTTC.

Many counts were recorded for this clonotype. This chain joins TRBV28 and TRBJ1-4; possible D gene TRBD1, 6 bases. Germline CDR1 is MDHEN and CDR2 is SYDVKM. V was clipped by 6 bases and J by 8 bases, with 13 bases between them. This CDR3 region has 13 residues. This chain's CDR3 is CASRRQVGEKLFF. CDR3 nucleotides: TGTGCCAGCAGACGACAGGTTGGGGAAAAACTGTTTTTT. Drawing the rest from reference TRBV28 and TRBJ1-4, the complete variable domain is DVKVTQSSRYLVKRTGEKVFLECVQDMDHENMFWYRQDPGLGLRLIYFSYDVKMKEKGDIPEGYSVSREKKERFSLILESASTNQTSMYLCASRRQVGEKLFFGSGTQLSVL.

This clonotype was picked up many times. The J gene is TRBJ2-5, the V gene TRBV12-3 or TRBV12-4; tentatively, D is TRBD1 or TRBD2 (7 bases each). This CDR3 region has 15 residues. V dropped 7 bases and J dropped 0 bases, with 15 bases sitting between them. CDR3 DNA sequence: TGTGCCAGCACCACCAGGGGGGGGAACCAAGAGACCCAGTACTTC. As protein: CASTTRGGNQETQYF.

The table lists this clonotype with many counts. The rearrangement uses TRBV6-2 or TRBV6-3 and TRBJ2-2; D ambiguous. The V gene's germline CDR1 is MNHEY and CDR2 SVGEGT. V lost 4 bases, J lost 7 bases, and 10 bases lay in between. There are 13 residues in the CDR3. The DNA for the CDR3 is TGTGCCAGCAGTTCTGCGACAAACGGGGAGCTGTTTTTT. Its protein is CASSSATNGELFF.

This clonotype was counted between two and nine times. In DNA, the CDR3 is TGCAGCGTTGCGTGGGACACTGAAAAACTGTTTTTT. This encodes CSVAWDTEKLFF. The chain couples TRBV29-1 to TRBJ1-4; possible D gene TRBD1, 6 bases. Germline V gene sequence: CDR1 SQVTM, CDR2 ANQGSEA. There are 12 residues in the CDR3. Deletions cut 4 bases from V and 7 bases from J, with 10 bases between.

This clonotype was seen ten or more times. The chain combines TRBV18 with TRBJ2-1; tentative D call: TRBD1 (6 bases). CDR3 length: 16 residues. V was shortened by 6 bases and J by 8 bases, with 23 bases between the two germline ends. Germline CDR1 and CDR2: KGHSH and LQKENI. DNA for the CDR3: TGTGCCAGCTCTCGGGACACCGCCTTAGGAGTCGATGAGCAGTTCTTC. Its translation: CASSRDTALGVDEQFF.

The sample holds many counts of this clonotype. This CDR3 is CSVEITSEAYEQYF. The CDR3 bases are TGCAGCGTTGAGATAACTAGCGAGGCCTACGAGCAGTACTTC. This rearrangement joins TRBV29-1 to TRBJ2-7; TRBD2 agrees at 7 bases. Germline CDR1 is SQVTM and CDR2 is ANQGSEA. V shed 3 bases, J shed 2 bases, and the junction held 7 bases outside the gene matches. CDR3 length: 14 amino acids.

The rearrangement uses TRBV3-2 and TRBJ2-2; the listed D gene, TRBD1, was not tested against the DNA. TRBV3-2 is flagged as a pseudogene. The CDR3 extends over 16 amino acids. In DNA, the CDR3 is TGTGCCAGCAGCCTACAGACAGGGAGTTGTAGCGGGGAGCTGTTTTTT. This translates into CASSLQTGSCSGELFF.

This clonotype showed up just a few times. The chain uses TRBV6-1 and TRBJ1-2; D perhaps matches TRBD1 (6 bases). V was trimmed by 6 bases and J by 8 bases, leaving 16 bases between them. The CDR3 runs to 13 residues. The V gene's germline CDR1 is MNHNS and CDR2 SASEGT. For the CDR3, the DNA is TGTGCCAGCAGGAAACAGGGAGTTGGCGGCTACACCTTC. As protein: CASRKQGVGGYTF.

The chain uses TRBV11-3 and TRBJ2-2; D not resolved. This CDR3 region has 14 residues. Trimming pared 4 bases from V and 8 bases from J, leaving 14 bases between. Germline V gives CDR1 SGHNT, CDR2 YENEEA. CDR3 residues: CASSCPRVRGELFF. CDR3 in DNA: TGTGCCAGCAGCTGCCCCCGCGTGAGGGGGGAGCTGTTTTTT.

This clonotype has just a few counts. V gene TRBV6-2 or TRBV6-3 combines with J gene TRBJ2-3; TRBD2 aligns across 8 bases. The CDR3 runs to 13 residues. The germline V gene encodes CDR1 MNHEY and CDR2 SVGEGT. V shed 6 bases, J shed 4 bases, and the junction held 3 bases outside the gene matches. This CDR3 is CASRRGVPDTQYF. The CDR3 region has the DNA TGTGCCAGCAGGCGGGGGGTACCAGATACGCAGTATTTT.

This clonotype was picked up many times. This chain connects TRBV20-1 to TRBJ1-1; tentatively, D is TRBD1 (6 bases). CDR1 and CDR2 (germline): DFQATT, SNEGSKA (reference sequence). CDR3 length equals 12 residues. Trimming stripped 5 bases from V and 1 base from J, with 8 bases between. The CDR3 protein is CSAPDRNTEAFF. In DNA form, the CDR3 reads TGCAGTGCTCCGGACAGGAACACTGAAGCTTTCTTT.

Ten or more counts support this clonotype. The rearrangement links TRBV2 to TRBJ2-2; D unclear. Germline V gene data show CDR1 as SNHLY and CDR2 as FYNNEI. CDR3 length: 14 amino acids. The ends were cut back, 2 bases at V and 3 bases at J, with 7 bases in the middle. CDR3 nucleotides: TGTGCCAGCAGTGAACAGTCTTACACCGGGGAGCTGTTTTTT. Its protein is CASSEQSYTGELFF.

This clonotype appeared many times. The chain employs TRBV10-3 and TRBJ1-6; D is undetermined. This CDR3 region has 13 residues. The V gene's germline CDR1 is ENHRY and CDR2 SYGVKD. V lost 2 bases to trimming and J lost 9 bases, with 8 bases between them. DNA for the CDR3: TGTGCCATCAGTGAGACGTGGGGTTCACCCCTCCACTTT. Protein: CAISETWGSPLHF.

The CDR3 DNA reads as TGTGCCATCAGTGAAGACGACGGAGATTGGACCGGGGAGCTGTTTTTT. Encoded protein: CAISEDDGDWTGELFF. The gene calls are TRBV10-3 and TRBJ2-2; the D is unclear. Deletions cut 3 bases from V and 5 bases from J, with 16 bases between. Germline V lookup: CDR1 ENHRY, CDR2 SYGVKD. The CDR3 consists of 16 residues.

The gene calls are TRBV9 and TRBJ1-1, with D uncertain. Germline V gene sequence: CDR1 SGDLS, CDR2 YYNGEE. V was trimmed by 0 bases and J by 1 base, leaving 10 bases between them. The CDR3 is 15 amino acids. The CDR3 loop reads CASSVEAWGNTEAFF. Written as DNA, the CDR3 is TGTGCCAGCAGCGTAGAAGCATGGGGGAACACTGAAGCTTTCTTT.

In this sample, this clonotype turned up many times. The chain has TRBV20-1 and TRBJ1-5, with TRBD1 matching over 10 bases. CDR3 length equals 17 residues. Trimming removed 0 bases from V and 3 bases from J; junction bases left unmatched: 8. The germline CDR1 and CDR2 sequences are DFQATT and SNEGSKA (reference sequence). CDR3: CSARDHAGTGDNQPQHF. As DNA, the CDR3 is TGCAGTGCTAGAGATCACGCAGGGACAGGGGACAATCAGCCCCAGCATTTT.